These T cell receptor beta chains were read from a single sample in a study of blood T cells in healthy people across ages. TCRdb passed the 5' RACE reads through MiXCR, listing each CDR3 protein once. The sample has about 670,000 distinct CDR3 sequences; roughly 43% are singletons. The sequenced sample was blood. The receptors here all came from a man older than 75 in good health. CDR3s include the opening cysteine and the closing phenylalanine or tryptophan. D genes are given only for firm matches. The size of a clone is reported for some rows only, either as once, few or many, or as a class for expanded clones.

TRBD2,few,TRBV7-8,TRBJ2-3,CASSSRTSATVRTDTQYF,TGTGCCAGCAGCTCCCGGACTAGCGCGACCGTAAGGACAGATACGCAGTATTTT
TRBD2,NA,TRBV9,TRBJ2-5,CASSVGGLVQETQYF,TGTGCCAGCAGCGTAGGAGGACTAGTCCAAGAGACCCAGTACTTC
NA,few,TRBV18,TRBJ2-5,CASSPGNQETQYF,TGTGCCAGCTCACCCGGGAACCAAGAGACCCAGTACTTC
NA,few,TRBV20-1,TRBJ2-3,CSADGGSSTDTQYF,TGCAGTGCCGATGGGGGGTCCAGCACAGATACGCAGTATTTT
NA,NA,TRBV6-5,TRBJ2-1,CASSQGEREQFF,TGTGCCAGCAGTCAAGGCGAGAGAGAGCAGTTCTTC
NA,NA,TRBV11-2,TRBJ1-1,CASSGHRASNTEAFF,TGTGCCAGCAGCGGCCACAGGGCTTCGAACACTGAAGCTTTCTTT
TRBD2,few,TRBV9,TRBJ2-5,CASSVGSGGPVRDTQYF,TGTGCCAGCAGCGTTGGTAGCGGGGGGCCAGTAAGAGATACCCAGTACTTC
NA,NA,TRBV5-1,TRBJ2-5,CASSWSGTQETQYF,TGCGCCAGCAGCTGGTCAGGAACCCAAGAGACCCAGTACTTC
NA,few,TRBV3-1,TRBJ1-2,CASSHKEADTF,TGTGCCAGCAGCCACAAGGAAGCGGACACCTTC
NA,few,TRBV6-2/TRBV6-3,TRBJ1-5,CASRQNRGNQPQHF,TGTGCCAGCAGACAGAACCGGGGCAATCAGCCCCAGCATTTT
TRBD1,NA,TRBV29-1,TRBJ1-1,CSGGPGTGEAFF,TGCAGCGGCGGGCCGGGGACAGGGGAAGCTTTCTTT
TRBD2,few,TRBV28,TRBJ2-7,CASRLAATYEQYF,TGTGCCAGCAGACTAGCGGCTACCTACGAGCAGTACTTC
NA,NA,TRBV28,TRBJ2-5,CASSLSSTYPSSYNEQYF,TGTGCCAGCAGTTTAAGCTCCACCTACCCTAGCTCCTACAATGAGCAGTACTTC
TRBD1,NA,TRBV10-3,TRBJ2-2,CAISELSQGALGELFF,TGTGCCATCAGTGAGCTAAGTCAGGGGGCGCTCGGGGAGCTGTTTTTT
NA,few,TRBV21-1,TRBJ2-2,CASSTQLAGAHTGELFF,TGTGCCAGCAGCACCCAACTAGCGGGAGCCCACACCGGGGAGCTGTTTTTT
NA,NA,TRBV20-1,TRBJ1-1,CSAMANTEAFF,TGCAGTGCTATGGCGAACACTGAAGCTTTCTTT
TRBD1,NA,TRBV7-2,TRBJ2-5,CASSPVRGRQETQYF,TGTGCCAGCAGCCCCGTCAGGGGGCGCCAAGAGACCCAGTACTTC
NA,few,TRBV5-1,TRBJ2-7,CASSLDGTLGPNYEQYF,TGCGCCAGCAGCTTGGACGGGACCCTCGGACCCAACTACGAGCAGTACTTC
TRBD2,NA,TRBV4-2,TRBJ2-6,CASSQDPWGGMGSGANVLTF,TGTGCCAGCAGCCAAGATCCTTGGGGGGGAATGGGCTCTGGGGCCAACGTCCTGACTTTC
NA,few,TRBV6-2/TRBV6-3,TRBJ1-5,CASSYSKSPSNQPQHF,TGTGCCAGCAGTTACTCGAAATCTCCTAGCAATCAGCCCCAGCATTTT
TRBD2,NA,TRBV11-2,TRBJ2-3,CASRAGGPASTDTQYF,TGTGCCAGCAGGGCGGGGGGCCCTGCTAGCACAGATACGCAGTATTTT
TRBD2,NA,TRBV7-2,TRBJ2-3,CASSTQIAGGRTDTQYF,TGTGCCAGCAGCACACAAATAGCGGGGGGGAGAACAGATACGCAGTATTTT
NA,NA,TRBV5-5,TRBJ1-1,CASSPVSVNTEAFF,TGTGCCAGCAGCCCAGTTAGTGTGAACACTGAAGCTTTCTTT
NA,NA,TRBV6-1,TRBJ1-2,CASSLKDSSYGYTF,TGTGCCAGCAGCCTAAAGGACAGCTCCTATGGCTACACCTTC
NA,NA,TRBV7-9,TRBJ2-4,CASSLQGRRQNIQYF,TGTGCCAGCAGCTTACAAGGGAGGCGTCAAAACATTCAGTACTTC
TRBD2,NA,TRBV20-1,TRBJ2-7,CSATALAGGSYNEQYF,TGCAGTGCTACGGCTCTAGCGGGGGGCTCCTACAATGAGCAGTACTTC
NA,many,TRBV12-5,TRBJ2-1,CASGLSSLEQFF,TGTGCTAGTGGTTTGAGTAGCCTTGAGCAGTTCTTC
TRBD2,many,TRBV4-3,TRBJ2-1,CASSPLPAGRTYNEQFF,TGCGCCAGCAGTCCTCTCCCAGCGGGAAGGACCTACAATGAGCAGTTCTTC
NA,NA,TRBV9,TRBJ2-1,CASSAENLLKQNEQFF,TGTGCCAGCAGCGCGGAAAACCTCCTAAAACAGAATGAGCAGTTCTTC
TRBD1,few,TRBV6-2/TRBV6-3,TRBJ2-1,CASRAQGVGEQFF,TGTGCCAGCAGGGCGCAGGGGGTGGGTGAGCAGTTCTTC
TRBD2,NA,TRBV14,TRBJ2-5,CASSQDFGGGAFETQYF,TGTGCCAGCAGCCAAGATTTCGGGGGAGGGGCTTTTGAGACCCAGTACTTC
NA,few,TRBV5-4,TRBJ2-6,CATHSPGSGANVLTF,TGTGCCACCCATTCGCCAGGCTCTGGGGCCAACGTCCTGACTTTC
NA,NA,TRBV7-9,TRBJ2-1,CASSLLGLPNEQFF,TGTGCCAGCAGCTTATTAGGACTACCTAATGAGCAGTTCTTC
TRBD2,NA,TRBV20-1,TRBJ2-5,CSARSGTNQETQYF,TGCAGTGCTAGATCCGGGACTAACCAAGAGACCCAGTACTTC
NA,few,TRBV14,TRBJ1-2,CASSQVSQGNYGYTF,TGTGCCAGCAGCCAAGTGTCGCAGGGGAACTATGGCTACACCTTC
TRBD1,NA,TRBV5-1,TRBJ2-3,CASSLWDRRFEDTQYF,TGCGCCAGCAGCCTATGGGACAGGAGATTTGAGGATACGCAGTATTTT
NA,NA,TRBV7-2,TRBJ2-1,CASSLWEEQFF,TGTGCCAGCAGCTTATGGGAAGAGCAGTTCTTC
NA,NA,TRBV7-2,TRBJ2-5,CAGGKGGGWETQYF,TGTGCCGGCGGAAAGGGAGGGGGCTGGGAGACCCAGTACTTC
TRBD2,few,TRBV18,TRBJ2-1,CASSSGTSGTYNEQFF,TGTGCCAGTTCATCAGGGACTAGTGGGACCTACAATGAGCAGTTCTTC
NA,once,TRBV6-2/TRBV6-3,TRBJ1-5,CASSYGGRNQPQHF,TGTGCCAGCAGTTACGGGGGCCGCAATCAGCCCCAGCATTTT
NA,NA,TRBV21-1,TRBJ2-1,CASSKDTSGITHTDNEQFF,TGTGCCAGCAGCAAAGACACTAGCGGCATAACCCACACAGACAATGAGCAGTTCTTC
NA,NA,TRBV15,TRBJ2-7,CATSGVSGYEQYF,TGTGCCACCAGCGGAGTATCCGGGTACGAGCAGTACTTC
TRBD2,few,TRBV24-1,TRBJ2-5,CATSDLGLAGPYNEQYF,TGTGCCACCAGTGATTTAGGCCTAGCGGGGCCTTACAATGAGCAGTACTTC
NA,NA,TRBV20-1,TRBJ1-1,CNAQEGGPDTEAFF,TGCAATGCTCAAGAGGGGGGTCCGGACACTGAAGCTTTCTTT
NA,NA,TRBV7-8,TRBJ2-3,CASSLARGTGTQYF,TGTGCCAGCAGCTTAGCGAGGGGGACGGGTACGCAGTATTTT